These 21 T cell receptor beta chains were sequenced from one sample in a study of shared clonotypes between healthy human individuals. Generated by immunoSEQ multiplex PCR, the TCRdb table keeps only in-frame clones and is missing some. The sample has about 580,000 clones, about 98% seen once; the top ten hold 0.3%. CD45RO-negative, CCR7-selected cells formed the naive CD8 fraction, which excluded terminally differentiated effector memory CD45RA+ cells. Sequencing input: naive CD8+ T cells sorted from blood. These receptors all stem from a man aged 30 to 45 in good health.

V is TRBV6-1 and J is TRBJ2-7; D may be TRBD1 (6 bases). The V end was cut by 3 bases, the J end by 3 bases, with 15 bases between. The CDR3 extends over 15 amino acids. From germline, CDR1 is MNHNS and CDR2 SASEGT. CDR3 protein: CASSDRDTLIYEQYF. As DNA, the CDR3 is TGTGCCAGCAGTGACCGGGACACCCTCATCTACGAGCAGTACTTC.

The J gene is TRBJ2-7, the V gene TRBV2, with D unclear. There are 13 residues in the CDR3. Looked up from germline, CDR1 is SNHLY and CDR2 is FYNNEI. The V end was cut by 3 bases, the J end by 4 bases, with 10 bases between. CDR3 region: CASSDALDYEQYF. For the CDR3, the DNA is TGTGCCAGCAGTGATGCTTTGGATTACGAGCAGTACTTC. The variable domain in full, with the rest retrieved from reference TRBV2 and TRBJ2-7, is EPEVTQTPSHQVTQMGQEVILRCVPISNHLYFYWYRQILGQKVEFLVSFYNNEISEKSEIFDDQFSVERPDGSNFTLKIRSTKLEDSAMYFCASSDALDYEQYFGPGTRLTVT.

The chain joins TRBV7-9 to TRBJ2-2, with TRBD2 matching 10 bases. Germline CDR1 is SEHNR and CDR2 is FQNEAQ (reference sequence). The CDR3 has 13 amino acids. With 11 bases clipped from V and 4 bases from J, the junction kept 4 bases outside the gene matches. The CDR3 nucleotides read TGTGCCTCTAGCGGGAGAGGCACCGGGGAGCTGTTTTTT. Its protein product is CASSGRGTGELFF. Full variable domain (missing parts from reference TRBV7-9 and TRBJ2-2): DTGVSQNPRHKITKRGQNVTFRCDPISEHNRLYWYRQTLGQGPEFLTYFQNEAQLEKSRLLSDRFSAERPKGSFSTLEIQRTEQGDSAMYLCASSGRGTGELFFGEGSRLTVL.

The J gene is TRBJ2-3, the V gene TRBV7-9; D gene unclear. The CDR3 is 15 residues long. Per the germline V gene, CDR1 is SEHNR and CDR2 is FQNEAQ (reference sequence). The V end was cut by 7 bases, the J end by 2 bases, with 16 bases between. CDR3 sequence reads: CASTPVWTYTDTQYF. The CDR3 DNA follows: TGTGCCAGCACCCCCGTTTGGACCTACACAGATACGCAGTATTTT.

This clone was detected once. The V and J genes are TRBV5-1 and TRBJ2-1; 14 bases agree with TRBD2. The length of the CDR3 is 16 residues. V was pared by 5 bases and J by 7 bases, with 8 bases of the junction left unmatched. CDR1 and CDR2 (germline): SGHRS, YFSETQ. CDR3 protein: CASSKGLAGVWNEQFF. CDR3 nucleotides: TGCGCCAGCAGTAAGGGACTAGCGGGAGTGTGGAATGAGCAGTTCTTC. Combining the CDR3 with reference TRBV5-1 and TRBJ2-1 gives the whole variable domain KAGVTQTPRYLIKTRGQQVTLSCSPISGHRSVSWYQQTPGQGLQFLFEYFSETQRNKGNFPGRFSGRQFSNSRSEMNVSTLELGDSALYLCASSKGLAGVWNEQFFGPGTRLTVL.

The chain is built from TRBV28 and TRBJ1-1; 7 bases match TRBD1. The germline V gene has CDR1 MDHEN and CDR2 SYDVKM. Trimming removed 9 bases from V and 3 bases from J; junction bases left unmatched: 4. The CDR3 runs 12 residues. CDR3 protein: CASNRGYTEAFF. CDR3 coding DNA: TGTGCCAGTAACAGGGGCTACACTGAAGCTTTCTTT.

The chain couples TRBV28 to TRBJ2-1, with D tentatively TRBD2 (5 bases). Deletions cut 5 bases from V and 6 bases from J, with 11 bases between. CDR3 size: 13 residues. Germline CDR1 MDHEN, CDR2 SYDVKM. CDR3 sequence: CASSLLGPNEQFF. The CDR3, as DNA: TGTGCCAGCAGTCTACTAGGGCCCAATGAGCAGTTCTTC.

The genes are TRBV19 and TRBJ1-1; 7 nucleotides match TRBD1. Germline loops: CDR1 LNHDA, CDR2 SQIVND (reference sequence). This CDR3 has 13 amino acids. V was clipped by 11 bases and J by 5 bases; unmatched bases: 11. The CDR3 loop is CAVRQGSGTEAFF. The CDR3 DNA follows: TGTGCCGTTCGACAGGGATCGGGGACTGAAGCTTTCTTT.

This clone showed up just once. V and J are TRBV5-6 and TRBJ2-2; 10 nucleotides align to TRBD2. The ends lost 0 bases at V and 1 base at J; junction bases unmatched: 6. The CDR3 loop spans 18 amino acids. The germline V gene has CDR1 SGHDT and CDR2 YYEEEE. The CDR3 region is CASSLASASGRNTGELFF. DNA of the CDR3: TGTGCCAGCAGCTTGGCATCGGCTAGCGGGAGGAACACCGGGGAGCTGTTTTTT. The whole variable domain, filled in from reference TRBV5-6 and TRBJ2-2, reads DAGVTQSPTHLIKTRGQQVTLRCSPKSGHDTVSWYQQALGQGPQFIFQYYEEEERQRGNFPDRFSGHQFPNYSSELNVNALLLGDSALYLCASSLASASGRNTGELFFGEGSRLTVL.

The chain uses TRBV4-1 and TRBJ2-2, with 7 positions matching TRBD2. This CDR3 is built from 15 residues. CDR1 is MGHRA and CDR2 is YSYEKL in the germline V gene. V trimming: 4 bases; J trimming: 1 base; junction bases outside the gene matches: 3. The DNA for the CDR3 is TGCGCCAGCAGCCGAGTAGCGGGGAACACCGGGGAGCTGTTTTTT. As protein: CASSRVAGNTGELFF.

The gene calls are TRBV29-1 and TRBJ2-7; maybe TRBD2 (6 bases). The length of the CDR3 is 16 residues. V lost 3 bases and J lost 0, with 18 bases in between. Germline CDR1 and CDR2: SQVTM and ANQGSEA. CDR3 sequence: CSVEARTVGSSYEQYF. CDR3 bases: TGCAGCGTTGAGGCCCGGACCGTCGGGAGCTCCTACGAGCAGTACTTC.

The gene calls are TRBV11-2 and TRBJ2-5; D remains unclear. From germline, CDR1 is SGHAT and CDR2 FQNNGV. The V end was cut by 5 bases, the J end by 5 bases, with 6 bases between. CDR3 size: 11 residues. The CDR3 DNA is TGTGCCAGCAGCCCTGGGGAGACCCAGTACTTC. It yields the protein CASSPGETQYF.

This chain uses TRBV5-8 with TRBJ2-5; D is possibly TRBD2 (6 bases). Germline lookup yields CDR1 SGHTS and CDR2 YDEGEE. The CDR3 loop spans 14 amino acids. V was clipped by 4 bases and J by 5 bases, with 15 bases between them. The CDR3 loop reads CASSIKRVGETQYF. As DNA, the CDR3 is TGTGCCAGCAGCATCAAGCGGGTCGGGGAGACCCAGTACTTC.

This clone was counted a few times. The V and J genes are TRBV30 and TRBJ1-5; a weak D match, TRBD1 (6 bases). This CDR3 comprises 14 residues. Germline assignment: CDR1 GTSNPN and CDR2 SVGIG (reference sequence). Deletions cut 2 bases from V and 6 bases from J, with 14 bases between. The CDR3 DNA reads as TGTGCCTGGAGTACAGGGACTCTTGGTCAGCCCCAGCATTTT. This encodes CAWSTGTLGQPQHF.

J is TRBJ1-2 and V is TRBV4-1; D is perhaps TRBD1 (5 bases). The length of the CDR3 is 15 residues. CDR1 is MGHRA, CDR2 YSYEKL, per germline. V lost 3 bases and J lost 6, with 17 bases in between. The CDR3 DNA sequence: TGCGCCAGCAGCCAGGGTATTAGAACAGGAGATGGCTACACCTTC. The encoded protein is CASSQGIRTGDGYTF.

The rearrangement joins TRBV30 to TRBJ2-2; the D is unclear. CDR3 length: 12 amino acids. Per germline, CDR1 GTSNPN and CDR2 SVGIG (reference sequence). V dropped 2 bases and J dropped 5 bases, with 6 bases sitting between them. CDR3 in DNA: TGTGCCTGGAGTACCGGGACCGGGGAGCTGTTTTTT. It translates to CAWSTGTGELFF.

This chain uses TRBV27 with TRBJ2-1; 12 bases fit TRBD1. The V gene's germline CDR1 is MNHEY and CDR2 SMNVEV (reference sequence). Trimming cost V 5 bases and J 4 bases; bases outside gene matches: 6. The CDR3 contains 16 residues. The CDR3 reads CASSPTGQGAYNEQFF. The CDR3 DNA is TGTGCCAGCAGTCCCACGGGACAGGGGGCTTACAATGAGCAGTTCTTC.

The chain combines TRBV16 with TRBJ2-7; TRBD1 aligns across 11 bases. The length of the CDR3 is 15 residues. Germline loops: CDR1 KGHSY, CDR2 FQNENV. V was pared by 4 bases and J by 5 bases, with 7 bases of the junction left unmatched. The CDR3 sequence is CASSRPGQGVDEQYF. For the CDR3, the DNA is TGTGCCAGCAGCCGCCCGGGACAGGGGGTGGACGAGCAGTACTTC.

This chain uses TRBV27 with TRBJ2-5; no reliable D call. This CDR3 has 13 amino acids. Per the germline V gene, CDR1 is MNHEY and CDR2 is SMNVEV (reference sequence). The ends were cut back, 4 bases at V and 0 bases at J, with 6 bases in the middle. The CDR3 is CASSSSNQETQYF. The DNA for the CDR3 is TGTGCCAGCAGTTCCTCTAACCAAGAGACCCAGTACTTC.

This chain connects TRBV2 to TRBJ1-5, with D maybe TRBD1 (6 bases). CDR3 length: 13 residues. V lost 7 bases and J lost 6, with 13 bases in between. Germline lookup yields CDR1 SNHLY and CDR2 FYNNEI. CDR3 in DNA: TGTGCCAGCATCACAGGGCCGGGTCAGCCCCAGCATTTT. Its translation is CASITGPGQPQHF.

CDR3 sequence (DNA): TGTGCCAGCAGCGGGACACGGAAAAACTACGAGCAGTACTTC. Residues: CASSGTRKNYEQYF. The rearrangement uses TRBV7-9 and TRBJ2-7; TRBD1 might be the D (6 bases). V was trimmed by 5 bases and J by 3 bases, leaving 14 bases between them. Germline CDR1 reads SEHNR; CDR2 reads FQNEAQ (reference sequence). The CDR3 contains 14 residues. Full variable domain (remainder filled in from reference TRBV7-9 and TRBJ2-7): DTGVSQNPRHKITKRGQNVTFRCDPISEHNRLYWYRQTLGQGPEFLTYFQNEAQLEKSRLLSDRFSAERPKGSFSTLEIQRTEQGDSAMYLCASSGTRKNYEQYFGPGTRLTVT.